This entry lists 9 T cell receptor beta chains sequenced from one sample in a study of T-cell reconstitution after alpha-beta-depleted transplantation in children. Unique molecular identifiers were used to barcode this TCRbeta library. TCRdb reprocessed the PCR reads via MiXCR and lists one record per CDR3 protein. The sample shows about 610,000 distinct CDR3 sequences, 25% to 30% of them seen only once. The source material was PBMCs, sampled before TCRalphabeta/CD19-depleted stem cell transplant. The origin of the receptors is a boy under two years old with Wiskott-Aldrich syndrome, due to receive a stem cell transplant.

This clonotype was counted only a few times. V usage is TRBV28 and J usage is TRBJ2-7; possible D gene TRBD1, 6 bases. Germline V lookup: CDR1 MDHEN, CDR2 SYDVKM. The ends were cut back, 7 bases at V and 6 bases at J, with 22 bases in the middle. The CDR3 consists of 15 residues. The CDR3 spells CASTFGDIREGEQYF. The CDR3 DNA follows: TGTGCCAGCACCTTCGGGGACATCCGGGAAGGCGAGCAGTACTTC.

V gene TRBV3-1 combines with J gene TRBJ2-1; TRBD2 aligns across 7 bases. V was clipped by 1 base and J by 8 bases; unmatched bases: 5. Germline V gene data show CDR1 as LGHDT and CDR2 as YNNKEL (reference sequence). The CDR3 sequence is 14 residues long. The DNA of the CDR3 is TGTGCCAGCAGCCAAGGTCTGGGGGGGGATGAGCAGTTCTTC. Amino acid sequence: CASSQGLGGDEQFF.

The gene calls are TRBV7-2 and TRBJ1-1; D is possibly TRBD1 (6 bases). The germline V gene encodes CDR1 SGHTA and CDR2 FQGNSA. The CDR3 length is 13 residues. The V gene lost 2 bases and the J gene lost 11 bases, with 15 bases spanning the gap. The DNA of the CDR3 is TGTGCCAGCAGCTTATCACAGGGCCACGGGGCTTTCTTT. Translation gives CASSLSQGHGAFF.

CDR3 residues: CASSYEHNYGYTF. In DNA form, the CDR3 reads TGTGCCAGCAGTTACGAACACAACTATGGCTACACCTTC. The V and J genes are TRBV6-6 and TRBJ1-2; D gene uncertain. Trimming removed 2 bases from V and 2 bases from J, with 6 bases in between. The CDR3 is 13 residues long. Germline V gives CDR1 MNHNY, CDR2 SVGAGI (reference sequence).

This chain joins TRBV7-9 and TRBJ2-1; D is unresolved. The V end lost 3 bases, the J end lost 10 bases, and 13 bases lay between the germline ends. This CDR3 comprises 13 residues. CDR1 and CDR2 (germline): SEHNR, FQNEAQ (reference sequence). The CDR3 DNA is TGTGCCAGCAGCTTTAGTCAGACTTTAGAGCAGTTCTTC. It encodes CASSFSQTLEQFF.

The rearrangement uses TRBV28 and TRBJ2-1; TRBD2 matches at 7 bases. Unmatched junction bases numbered 6, after V lost 3 bases and J lost 13 bases. The CDR3 totals 12 residues. CDR1 and CDR2 (germline): MDHEN, SYDVKM. In DNA form, the CDR3 reads TGTGCCAGCAGTTTTTATAGGGACTATCAGTTCTTC. This gives the protein CASSFYRDYQFF.

V and J are TRBV14 and TRBJ2-1; TRBD1 matches 9 bases. The CDR3 runs to 17 residues. The germline V gene has CDR1 SGHDN and CDR2 FVKESK. The ends lost 4 bases at V and 3 bases at J; junction bases unmatched: 10. This CDR3 reads CASSLLLQGAVYNEQFF. CDR3 in DNA: TGTGCCAGCAGCCTTTTGTTACAGGGGGCTGTCTACAATGAGCAGTTCTTC.

The CDR3 reads CALAGGLGETQYF. CDR3 bases: TGTGCCCTAGCGGGAGGGCTGGGAGAGACCCAGTACTTC. V usage is TRBV7-7 and J usage is TRBJ2-5; TRBD2 matches 12 bases. CDR3 size: 13 residues. Trimming at V came to 11 bases and at J to 4 bases, leaving 5 bases not matched to a gene. Looked up from germline, CDR1 is SSHAT and CDR2 is FNYEAQ (reference sequence).

The V and J genes are TRBV6-1 and TRBJ2-7; D gene ambiguous. Germline loops: CDR1 MNHNS, CDR2 SASEGT. The CDR3 extends over 16 amino acids. V lost 3 bases to trimming and J lost 3 bases, with 18 bases between them. This chain's CDR3 is CASSDRASSVIYEQYF. The DNA of the CDR3 is TGTGCCAGCAGTGATCGGGCCTCGTCGGTCATCTACGAGCAGTACTTC.